This T cell receptor (beta chain) came from a study of CD8 T cells in Susac syndrome. The authors reverse transcribed roughly 0.5 to 1 ug RNA with random hexamers. TCRdb independently ran MiXCR on the immunoSEQ multiplex PCR reads; one entry per CDR3 protein. The sample has about 180,000 distinct CDR3 sequences; 90% to 95% are singletons. The CDR3 sequence is 13 residues long. In germline, CDR1 is LGHDT, CDR2 YNNKEL (reference sequence). V was pared by 2 bases and J by 8 bases, with 9 bases between. The gene calls are TRBV3-1 and TRBJ1-4; D not certain. The receptor was derived from a human donor with Susac syndrome. The sample was CD4+ T cells from PBMCs. CDR3 protein: CASSQFLGEKLFF. CDR3 in DNA: TGTGCCAGCAGCCAATTTTTGGGCGAAAAACTGTTTTTT.